Below are 32 T cell receptor beta chains sequenced from a single sample in a study of T cells in localized non-small cell lung cancer (TCRdb year 2020). Libraries came from the immunoSEQ multiplex PCR assay. The table comes from immuneACCESS by way of TCRdb, which keeps in-frame sequences with V and J called. Part of the clones is missing from these tables; in studies checked, under half for an unresolved V gene and the rest for unknown reasons. This sample is represented by 4,400 or so clones; 32% of them were singletons. The biggest ten clones account for 9.5% to 15% of the sample. The sequencing here drew on lung tumor tissue, taken before any cancer treatment. Source of these receptors: a male donor aged 60 or older with stage III lung adenocarcinoma.

This clone was observed a single time. The V gene is TRBV10-2, the J gene TRBJ2-1; 7 bases line up with TRBD2. J was trimmed by 10 bases and V by 2 bases; bases with no gene match: 5. Germline CDR1 reads WSHSY; CDR2 reads SAAADI. The CDR3 sequence is 13 residues long. In DNA, the CDR3 is TGCGCCAGCAGTGAGGGCGGGAGATCAGAGCAGTTCTTC. Translated, it gives CASSEGGRSEQFF.

The chain employs TRBV19 and TRBJ2-2; 10 bases are shared with TRBD2. Unmatched junction bases numbered 6, after V lost 2 bases and J lost 6 bases. Germline CDR1 reads LNHDA; CDR2 reads SQIVND (reference sequence). The CDR3 is 16 amino acids. The CDR3: CASSIRPSGSPGELFF. CDR3 nucleotide sequence: TGTGCCAGTAGTATAAGGCCTAGCGGGAGCCCCGGGGAGCTGTTTTTT.

This chain links TRBV15 with TRBJ2-5; TRBD2 might be the D (6 bases). CDR1 is LNHNV, CDR2 YYDKDF, per germline (reference sequence). The CDR3 totals 15 residues. Trimming took 0 bases from V and 4 from J, leaving 12 bases between them. CDR3 nucleotide sequence: TGTGCCACCAGCAGAGACCCAGGGACTGGAGAGACCCAGTACTTC. It codes for CATSRDPGTGETQYF. Drawing the rest from reference TRBV15 and TRBJ2-5, the complete variable domain is DAMVIQNPRYQVTQFGKPVTLSCSQTLNHNVMYWYQQKSSQAPKLLFHYYDKDFNNEADTPDNFQSRRPNTSFCFLDIRSPGLGDTAMYLCATSRDPGTGETQYFGPGTRLLVL.

This chain links TRBV7-6 with TRBJ2-3; 7 bases align to TRBD2. This CDR3 contains 15 residues. V shed 8 bases and J 8 bases; nucleotides not matched to a gene: 16. Germline V lookup: CDR1 SGHVS, CDR2 FNYEAQ. CDR3 residues: CASPPGGSLVGTQYF. In DNA, the CDR3 is TGTGCCAGCCCGCCTGGCGGGAGCTTAGTCGGTACGCAGTATTTT.

The chain has TRBV6-8 and TRBJ2-2, with TRBD2 identical over 11 bases. Trimming removed 5 bases from V and 4 bases from J; junction bases left unmatched: 9. CDR3 size: 17 residues. CDR1 and CDR2 from the germline V gene are MNHGY and SAAAGT. The CDR3 spells CASSTTGLAGTTGELFF. CDR3 nucleotide sequence: TGTGCCAGCAGTACAACCGGACTAGCGGGCACCACCGGGGAGCTGTTTTTT.

The CDR3, as DNA: TGTGCCAGCAGCGGACCTCCCGTTGGCAATGAGCAGTTCTTC. Amino acids: CASSGPPVGNEQFF. The V and J genes are TRBV11-3 and TRBJ2-1; D remains ambiguous. The CDR3 spans 14 residues. Trimming pared 5 bases from V and 6 bases from J, leaving 14 bases between. CDR1 SGHNT and CDR2 YENEEA come from the germline V gene.

This clone turned up a few times. The J gene is TRBJ2-7, the V gene TRBV23-1; 10 nucleotides align to TRBD1. TRBV23-1 is sorted into the ORF group, with uncertain function. With 4 bases clipped from V and 7 bases from J, the junction kept 10 bases outside the gene matches. The CDR3 consists of 15 residues. CDR3 protein: CASSLQGTGAGEQYF. The CDR3 DNA is TGCGCCAGCAGTCTTCAAGGGACAGGGGCAGGAGAGCAGTACTTC.

The chain is built from TRBV18 and TRBJ2-6; a possible D gene is TRBD1 (6 bases). Looked up from germline, CDR1 is KGHSH and CDR2 is LQKENI. V shed 3 bases and J shed 0 bases, with 12 bases lying between them. The CDR3 extends over 17 amino acids. CDR3 amino acids: CASSPGHLSSGANVLTF. CDR3 DNA sequence: TGTGCCAGCTCACCGGGACATCTTAGCTCTGGGGCCAACGTCCTGACTTTC.

CDR3 sequence (DNA): TGCGCCAGCAGCTTGTACGCTTCGTCTGGAAACACCATATATTTT. Residues: CASSLYASSGNTIYF. The V gene is TRBV5-1, the J gene TRBJ1-3; D is undetermined. CDR3 length: 15 amino acids. Germline CDR1 and CDR2: SGHRS and YFSETQ. Trimming pared 1 base from V and 1 base from J, leaving 9 bases between.

By share of the sample, this clone is medium-sized (0.01 to 0.1%). The genes are TRBV30 and TRBJ1-1; D uncertain. This CDR3 region has 11 residues. Germline CDR1 and CDR2: GTSNPN and SVGIG (reference sequence). The germline V and J ends were trimmed by 2 bases and 3 bases, with 4 bases remaining between them. Written as DNA, the CDR3 is TGTGCCTGGAGTTATGACACTGAAGCTTTCTTT. It encodes CAWSYDTEAFF.

This clone occurred a few times. This sequence joins TRBV11-3 and TRBJ2-7, with 9 positions matching TRBD1. CDR1 and CDR2 (germline): SGHNT, YENEEA. CDR3 size: 14 residues. The V segment lost 3 bases and the J segment 7 bases; nucleotides outside the gene matches: 7. In DNA, the CDR3 is TGTGCCAGCAGCTTGAGGGCGACAGGGGGAGAGCAGTACTTC. Translating gives CASSLRATGGEQYF.

V and J are TRBV29-1 and TRBJ1-1, with D possibly TRBD1 on 5 matching bases. Germline assignment: CDR1 SQVTM and CDR2 ANQGSEA. The ends were cut back, 4 bases at V and 1 base at J, with 10 bases in the middle. CDR3 size: 13 residues. This CDR3 reads CSVVQGPNTEAFF. The CDR3 DNA reads as TGCAGCGTTGTCCAGGGCCCGAACACTGAAGCTTTCTTT.

V gene TRBV28 combines with J gene TRBJ1-3; D ambiguous. V shed 5 bases and J shed 3 bases, with 8 bases lying between them. The CDR3 contains 13 residues. Germline CDR1 and CDR2: MDHEN and SYDVKM. The CDR3 sequence is CASSAYNGNTIYF. For the CDR3, the DNA is TGTGCCAGCAGTGCATATAATGGAAACACCATATATTTT.

Only a few counts were recorded for this clone. The chain combines TRBV7-1 with TRBJ1-1; TRBD1 aligns across 12 bases. TRBV7-1 is an ORF, and what it does is uncertain. The length of the CDR3 is 13 residues. With 3 bases clipped from V and 11 bases from J, the junction kept 4 bases outside the gene matches. This chain's CDR3 is CASSSGQGAQAFF. DNA of the CDR3: TGTGCCAGCAGCTCGGGACAGGGGGCACAGGCTTTCTTT.

The rearrangement uses TRBV18 and TRBJ2-7; 7 bases are a match to TRBD2. CDR1 and CDR2 from the germline V gene are KGHSH and LQKENI. V lost 3 bases and J lost 3; bases outside the gene matches: 5. The CDR3 totals 14 residues. CDR3 sequence reads: CASSPGRGYYEQYF. The CDR3 DNA reads TGTGCCAGCTCACCTGGGAGGGGTTACTACGAGCAGTACTTC. Full variable domain (rest looked up from reference TRBV18 and TRBJ2-7): NAGVMQNPRHLVRRRGQEARLRCSPMKGHSHVYWYRQLPEEGLKFMVYLQKENIIDESGMPKERFSAEFPKEGPSILRIQQVVRGDSAAYFCASSPGRGYYEQYFGPGTRLTVT.

By share of the sample, this clone is hyperexpanded. The V call is TRBV19, the J call TRBJ2-7, with 10 nucleotides matching TRBD2. This CDR3 contains 15 residues. The germline V gene encodes CDR1 LNHDA and CDR2 SQIVND (reference sequence). The trim removed 10 bases at V and 2 bases at J, leaving 11 bases unmatched. The CDR3 protein is CATSYTLAGTYEQYF. The CDR3 DNA follows: TGTGCCACCTCCTATACACTAGCGGGGACCTACGAGCAGTACTTC.

The CDR3 spells CASSRITSGFFYEQYF. DNA for the CDR3: TGTGCCAGCAGCCGGATAACTAGCGGTTTTTTCTACGAGCAGTACTTC. The V call is TRBV11-3, the J call TRBJ2-7, with 8 bases fitting TRBD2. V was clipped by 5 bases and J by 3 bases; unmatched bases: 12. The CDR3 covers 16 residues. The germline gives CDR1 SGHNT, CDR2 YENEEA. Variable domain in full (rest from reference TRBV11-3 and TRBJ2-7): EAGVVQSPRYKIIEKKQPVAFWCNPISGHNTLYWYLQNLGQGPELLIRYENEEAVDDSQLPKDRFSAERLKGVDSTLKIQPAELGDSAVYLCASSRITSGFFYEQYFGPGTRLTVT.

This clone is labeled as medium-sized. At one of its ends the junction is not consistent with the germline gene, which may arise from a read error. The chain joins TRBV11-3 to TRBJ1-2; TRBD1 is a possible D gene (5 bases). Germline V gene lookup returns CDR1 SGHNT and CDR2 YENEEA. CDR3 length: 14 amino acids. CDR3 in amino acids: CASSLEGPLRGYTF. DNA for the CDR3: TGTGCCAGCAGCCTAGAGGGGCCTCTCCGTGGCTACACCTTC. Full variable domain (outside the CDR3, taken from reference TRBV11-3 and TRBJ1-2): EAGVVQSPRYKIIEKKQPVAFWCNPISGHNTLYWYLQNLGQGPELLIRYENEEAVDDSQLPKDRFSAERLKGVDSTLKIQPAELGDSAVYLCASSLEGPLRGYTFGSGTRLTVV.

The gene calls are TRBV10-2 and TRBJ2-1; 7 nucleotides agree with TRBD2. The CDR3 contains 14 residues. Germline V gene lookup returns CDR1 WSHSY and CDR2 SAAADI. V trimming: 8 bases; J trimming: 6 bases; junction bases outside the gene matches: 10. Written as DNA, the CDR3 is TGCGCCAGCCGGAGCGGCGGGAGTTCCAATGAGCAGTTCTTC. Translation gives CASRSGGSSNEQFF.

The gene calls are TRBV10-2 and TRBJ2-2; the match to TRBD2 covers 7 bases. The CDR3 sequence is 15 residues long. J lost 7 bases, V lost 4 bases, and 9 bases had no gene match. The germline V gene encodes CDR1 WSHSY and CDR2 SAAADI. The CDR3 coding sequence is TGCGCCAGCAGTGTAGACGGGAGGTGGGGCGGGGAGCTGTTTTTT. Amino acids: CASSVDGRWGGELFF.

DNA of the CDR3: TGTGCCAGCAGTATACAGATTATTGGCTACAATGAGCAGTTCTTC. Its translation is CASSIQIIGYNEQFF. V usage is TRBV14 and J usage is TRBJ2-1; D not certain. Germline values: CDR1 SGHDN, CDR2 FVKESK. The CDR3 covers 15 residues. The V gene lost 6 bases and the J gene lost 3 bases, with 15 bases spanning the gap.

This clone is medium-sized within its sample. The V call is TRBV6-8, the J call TRBJ1-2; 12 positions match TRBD1. In germline, CDR1 is MNHGY, CDR2 SAAAGT. V was pared by 5 bases and J by 3 bases, with 7 bases of the junction left unmatched. This CDR3 is 16 amino acids long. CDR3 region: CASSEGQGARYYGYTF. The DNA of the CDR3 is TGTGCCAGCAGTGAGGGACAGGGGGCGAGGTACTATGGCTACACCTTC.

The chain recombines TRBV5-1 with TRBJ2-1; 12 bases map to TRBD2. Germline V gene sequence: CDR1 SGHRS, CDR2 YFSETQ. J gave up 9 bases and V 0 bases, and 10 bases lay outside the gene matches. This CDR3 region has 17 residues. The CDR3 nucleotides are TGCGCCAGCAGCTTGGCCCCGACTAGCGGGAGTCAAAGTGAGCAGTTCTTC. It translates to CASSLAPTSGSQSEQFF. Complete variable domain (other parts from reference TRBV5-1 and TRBJ2-1): KAGVTQTPRYLIKTRGQQVTLSCSPISGHRSVSWYQQTPGQGLQFLFEYFSETQRNKGNFPGRFSGRQFSNSRSEMNVSTLELGDSALYLCASSLAPTSGSQSEQFFGPGTRLTVL.

The CDR3, as DNA: TGTGCCAGCAGTTTCAGGGGGCATCAGCCCCAGCATTTT. Amino acid sequence: CASSFRGHQPQHF. The chain employs TRBV27 and TRBJ1-5, with 8 nucleotides matching TRBD1. This CDR3 spans 13 amino acids. Germline assignment: CDR1 MNHEY and CDR2 SMNVEV (reference sequence). J was trimmed by 5 bases and V by 3 bases; bases with no gene match: 0.

The chain employs TRBV9 and TRBJ2-3, with 13 bases that match TRBD2. The V gene's germline CDR1 is SGDLS and CDR2 YYNGEE. V lost 0 bases and J lost 10; bases outside the gene matches: 5. This CDR3 region has 15 residues. Here the CDR3 DNA reads TGTGCCAGCAGCGTAGCACTAGCGGGAGGGATGCCGCAGTATTTT. It yields the protein CASSVALAGGMPQYF.

The V gene is TRBV5-1, the J gene TRBJ2-7; D is unresolved. The CDR3 loop spans 15 amino acids. CDR1 is SGHRS and CDR2 is YFSETQ in the germline V gene. Trimming shortened V by 5 bases and J by 2 bases, and 17 bases separated the two germline ends. The CDR3 nucleotides read TGCGCCAGCAGGGCGGCGGAATGGGCCCCCTACGAGCAGTACTTC. Amino acids: CASRAAEWAPYEQYF.

There are a few counts of this clone. The rearrangement uses TRBV11-3 and TRBJ2-7; TRBD2 might be the D (6 bases). The CDR3 is made up of 15 amino acids. Trimming removed 5 bases from V and 0 bases from J, with 14 bases in between. Per germline, CDR1 SGHNT and CDR2 YENEEA. CDR3 amino acids: CASSRWEVSSYEQYF. DNA for the CDR3: TGTGCCAGCAGCCGTTGGGAGGTCAGCTCCTACGAGCAGTACTTC.

This clone was counted only a few times. This rearrangement joins TRBV9 to TRBJ2-3, with a tentative D call TRBD1 (6 bases). The CDR3 spans 15 residues. V was pared by 0 bases and J by 1 base, with 9 bases between. Germline values: CDR1 SGDLS, CDR2 YYNGEE. CDR3 sequence reads: CASSVGPGGTDTQYF. CDR3 DNA: TGTGCCAGCAGCGTAGGGCCAGGGGGCACAGATACGCAGTATTTT. The variable domain in full, with the rest retrieved from reference TRBV9 and TRBJ2-3, is DSGVTQTPKHLITATGQRVTLRCSPRSGDLSVYWYQQSLDQGLQFLIQYYNGEERAKGNILERFSAQQFPDLHSELNLSSLELGDSALYFCASSVGPGGTDTQYFGPGTRLTVL.

This sequence joins TRBV11-3 and TRBJ1-5, with D possibly TRBD1 on 5 matching bases. CDR1 SGHNT and CDR2 YENEEA come from the germline V gene. This CDR3 comprises 14 residues. Trimming took 3 bases from V and 3 from J, leaving 9 bases between them. The CDR3 loop reads CASSFRDDNQPQHF. CDR3 nucleotide sequence: TGTGCCAGCAGCTTCAGGGATGACAATCAGCCCCAGCATTTT.

This clone is labeled medium-sized. The chain recombines TRBV11-3 with TRBJ2-3; 7 bases match TRBD2. CDR1 is SGHNT and CDR2 is YENEEA in the germline V gene. With V trimmed by 1 base and J by 1 base, 8 bases remained unmatched. The CDR3 totals 17 residues. The CDR3 region has the DNA TGTGCCAGCAGCTTAGGTTTGGGGCTAGCGGGCACAGATACGCAGTATTTT. Translating gives CASSLGLGLAGTDTQYF.

This chain links TRBV30 with TRBJ2-7, with 7 positions matching TRBD1. The V gene end was trimmed by 4 bases and the J gene end by 5 bases; junction bases not matched to a gene: 11. Germline V gene sequence: CDR1 GTSNPN, CDR2 SVGIG (reference sequence). The CDR3 loop spans 14 amino acids. The CDR3 is CAWNLIGTVNEQYF. CDR3 nucleotides: TGTGCCTGGAACTTAATTGGGACAGTGAACGAGCAGTACTTC.

In its sample, this clone was seen a few times. This sequence joins TRBV11-3 and TRBJ2-7; the D is unclear. The V end was cut by 0 bases, the J end by 0 bases, with 9 bases between. CDR3 length equals 15 residues. The germline CDR1 and CDR2 sequences are SGHNT and YENEEA. DNA of the CDR3: TGTGCCAGCAGCTTAGAAAGGCTACGCTCCTACGAGCAGTACTTC. Encoded protein: CASSLERLRSYEQYF.